This T cell receptor (beta chain) derives from a study of cytomegalovirus exposure and HLA in healthy donors. CDR1 is SEHNR, CDR2 FQNEAQ, per germline (reference sequence). With 3 bases removed from V and 4 bases from J, the gap between germline ends came to 15 bases. The CDR3 sequence is 15 residues long. Though probably carrying unrecorded immune exposures, donors were nominally healthy at sampling. The PCR employed 60 Vbeta primers together with 13 Jbeta primers. Data came from immunoSEQ multiplex PCR; TCRdb stores just in-frame clones and leaves some out. The table has around 150,000 clones, about 75% seen once.

The sample consisted of PBMCs. The chain joins TRBV7-9 to TRBJ1-2; D unresolved. This receptor was taken from a man aged 18-30 years in good health and CMV-seronegative. DNA of the CDR3: TGTGCCAGCAGCTTCTTGACTGGTTCTGCCTATGGCTACACCTTC. The encoded protein is CASSFLTGSAYGYTF.